This is a list of T cell receptor beta chains from one sample in a study of blood T cell repertoires in COVID-19. Libraries were prepared by immunoSEQ multiplex PCR; TCRdb keeps only in-frame clonotypes and omits some of them. The sample includes approximately 100,000 clones, 88% seen only once; the top ten take around 6.5%. Sequenced material: peripheral blood. The receptors shown here come from a woman aged 55-69 years with acute or convalescent COVID-19. Both conserved end residues are part of each CDR3. The order of the fields is clone size, J gene, CDR3 length, V gene, D gene, CDR3 protein, CDR3 DNA. The D gene is left open where the match is weak. The size entry is marked missing in some rows and otherwise reads once, few, many or a size class.

>.|TRBJ2-7|17|TRBV5-4|TRBD2
CASSLSFGLAGGQLQYF
TGTGCCAGCAGCTTGAGCTTCGGACTAGCGGGAGGCCAGCTGCAGTACTTC
>.|TRBJ1-4|13|TRBV27|.
CASSARLAEKLFF
TGTGCCAGCAGTGCACGCCTAGCCGAAAAACTGTTTTTT
>.|TRBJ1-3|14|TRBV19|TRBD1
CASRVQGAGNTIYF
TGTGCCAGTAGGGTACAGGGGGCGGGAAACACCATATATTTT
>.|TRBJ1-1|13|TRBV19|.
CASSIGQNTEAFF
TGTGCCAGTAGTATTGGGCAAAACACTGAAGCTTTCTTT
>few|TRBJ1-6|16|TRBV28|TRBD1
CASSVIQGVQDSPLHF
TGTGCCAGCAGTGTAATACAGGGGGTGCAGGATTCACCCCTCCACTTT
>.|TRBJ2-7|14|TRBV19|TRBD1
CASSRDRVSYEQYF
TGTGCCAGTAGCAGAGACAGGGTCTCCTACGAGCAGTACTTC
>once|TRBJ1-4|14|TRBV19|TRBD1
CASSIGDRGFQLFF
TGTGCCAGTAGTATTGGGGACAGGGGTTTTCAACTGTTTTTT
>.|TRBJ2-1|15|TRBV11-2|.
CASSWIADPYNEQFF
TGTGCCAGCAGCTGGATAGCGGACCCCTACAATGAGCAGTTCTTC
>.|TRBJ1-6|14|TRBV19|TRBD1
CASRPPGGNSPLHF
TGTGCCAGTAGGCCCCCAGGGGGCAATTCACCCCTCCACTTT
>.|TRBJ1-2|15|TRBV6-6|TRBD1
CASSLRTGGSYGYTF
TGTGCCAGCAGTTTACGGACAGGGGGAAGCTATGGCTACACCTTC
>.|TRBJ2-5|17|TRBV18|TRBD2
CASSPLELAGFRETQYF
TGTGCCAGCTCACCACTTGAACTAGCGGGTTTCCGGGAGACCCAGTACTTC
>.|TRBJ1-1|14|TRBV7-3|.
CASSLFGGNTEAFF
TGTGCCAGCAGCTTATTCGGGGGTAACACTGAAGCTTTCTTT
>.|TRBJ1-5|13|TRBV3-1/TRBV3-2|.
CASSQGRNQPQHF
TGTGCCAGCAGCCAAGGGCGGAATCAGCCCCAGCATTTT
>.|TRBJ2-2|13|TRBV6-5|.
CASRAPGTGELFF
TGTGCCAGCAGGGCCCCGGGCACCGGGGAGCTGTTTTTT
>.|TRBJ2-7|15|TRBV28|.
CASSSPNGGSYEQYF
TGTGCCAGCAGTTCGCCAAACGGGGGCTCCTACGAGCAGTACTTC
>.|TRBJ1-2|11|TRBV6-5|.
CASMDTIGYTF
TGTGCCAGCATGGATACTATCGGCTACACCTTC
>.|TRBJ1-6|15|TRBV2|.
CASSVGHPEYSPLHF
TGTGCCAGCAGTGTGGGACACCCGGAGTATTCACCCCTCCACTTT
>.|TRBJ1-5|15|TRBV28|TRBD1
CASSVWDSDNQPQHF
TGTGCCAGCAGTGTCTGGGACAGCGATAATCAGCCCCAGCATTTT
>.|TRBJ1-2|14|TRBV9|.
CASSPAGTSYGYTF
TGTGCCAGCAGCCCAGCGGGGACGTCCTATGGCTACACCTTC
>.|TRBJ2-1|18|TRBV5-7|.
CASSCPGWGHLVNNEQFF
TGTGCCAGCAGCTGCCCGGGGTGGGGTCATTTGGTAAACAATGAGCAGTTCTTC
>once|TRBJ1-3|15|TRBV4-2|TRBD1
CASSQVQGAGNTIYF
TGTGCCAGCAGCCAAGTACAGGGGGCCGGAAACACCATATATTTT
>.|TRBJ2-1|16|TRBV19|.
CASSGGTLSSYNEQFF
TGTGCCAGTAGTGGAGGGACTCTCAGCTCCTACAATGAGCAGTTCTTC
>.|TRBJ2-1|14|TRBV11-2|.
CASSLYGADNEQFF
TGTGCCAGCAGCTTATACGGAGCTGACAATGAGCAGTTCTTC